The 28 T cell receptor beta chains below were found in one sample sequenced in a study of long-term antiretroviral therapy in people with HIV. Sequencing relied on immunoSEQ assay v3.0, run at survey level. Sequenced by immunoSEQ multiplex PCR; TCRdb stores in-frame clones only, minus some. The sample lists roughly 5,600 clones; about three quarters were seen once. Source: unsorted PBMCs, taken 1.8 years before starting antiretroviral therapy. The source is a man aged 40-49 years with HIV.

The chain carries TRBV19 and TRBJ2-5; D unclear. Per the germline V gene, CDR1 is LNHDA and CDR2 is SQIVND (reference sequence). Trimming removed 8 bases from V and 5 bases from J, with 12 bases in between. CDR3 length: 12 residues. CDR3 amino acids: CASGVFGETQYF. The CDR3 DNA reads as TGTGCCAGTGGGGTGTTCGGGGAGACCCAGTACTTC.

The J gene is TRBJ1-1, the V gene TRBV7-8; the match to TRBD1 covers 8 bases. Germline assignment: CDR1 SGHVS and CDR2 FQNEAQ. V lost 4 bases, J lost 11 bases, and 9 bases stayed unmatched. The CDR3 totals 13 residues. CDR3 loop: CASSSLGQGRAFF. CDR3 coding DNA: TGTGCCAGCAGCTCACTAGGACAGGGCCGCGCTTTCTTT. The full variable domain, with the rest looked up from reference TRBV7-8 and TRBJ1-1, is GAGVSQSPRYKVAKRGQDVALRCDPISGHVSLFWYQQALGQGPEFLTYFQNEAQLDKSGLPSDRFFAERPEGSVSTLKIQRTQQEDSAVYLCASSSLGQGRAFFGQGTRLTVV.

The chain uses TRBV7-2 and TRBJ2-3; 9 nucleotides line up with TRBD1. Per germline, CDR1 SGHTA and CDR2 FQGNSA. The CDR3 is made up of 16 amino acids. J was trimmed by 4 bases and V by 5 bases; bases with no gene match: 10. The CDR3 sequence is CASSRARTGVPDTQYF. The CDR3 coding sequence is TGTGCCAGCAGCCGTGCGCGGACAGGGGTCCCAGATACGCAGTATTTT.

This chain connects TRBV11-2 to TRBJ2-1; no firm D call. The CDR3 spans 10 residues. The germline V gene encodes CDR1 SGHAT and CDR2 FQNNGV. Trimming removed 8 bases at V and 1 base at J, with 0 bases between. The CDR3 DNA sequence: TGTGCCAGCTCCTACAATGAGCAGTTCTTC. Protein product: CASSYNEQFF.

The V gene is TRBV4-2, the J gene TRBJ2-1; D not certain. Per germline, CDR1 LGHNA and CDR2 YNFKEQ. This CDR3 is 16 amino acids long. The V end lost 4 bases, the J end lost 2 bases, and 15 bases lay between the germline ends. The CDR3 protein is CASSPLAADPYNEQFF. The CDR3 bases are TGTGCCAGCAGCCCCCTGGCGGCGGACCCCTACAATGAGCAGTTCTTC.

This chain uses TRBV7-2 with TRBJ1-2; TRBD1 might be the D (5 bases). This CDR3 is 14 amino acids long. V gave up 5 bases and J gave up 6 bases, with 16 bases separating them. The germline V gene encodes CDR1 SGHTA and CDR2 FQGNSA. CDR3 sequence (DNA): TGTGCCAGCAGCCCCTTGGGCGGGGGACATGGCTACACCTTC. This codes for CASSPLGGGHGYTF.

A single count supports this clone. The chain couples TRBV5-1 to TRBJ2-7; D gene unclear. This CDR3 has 14 residues. Germline V gene lookup returns CDR1 SGHRS and CDR2 YFSETQ. Trimming left V 4 bases short and J 6 bases short, with 17 bases between. CDR3 sequence reads: CASSPRGPFPEQYF. Written as DNA, the CDR3 is TGCGCCAGCAGCCCTCGAGGCCCCTTTCCCGAGCAGTACTTC.

The V and J genes are TRBV29-1 and TRBJ1-2; TRBD1 agrees at 9 bases. The germline V gene encodes CDR1 SQVTM and CDR2 ANQGSEA. The CDR3 length is 12 residues. V lost 6 bases, J lost 8 bases, and 7 bases stayed unmatched. CDR3 bases: TGCAGCGTACCGGGACAGGGAAGCGGCTACACCTTC. Translation gives CSVPGQGSGYTF.

V usage is TRBV5-1 and J usage is TRBJ1-5, with TRBD1 matching 9 bases. Germline trimming cut 5 bases from V and 7 bases from J; bases unmatched to any gene: 4. This CDR3 has 13 residues. Germline-derived CDR1 and CDR2 are SGHRS and YFSETQ. DNA of the CDR3: TGCGCCAGCAGACCCGACAGGGGGCAGCCCCAGCATTTT. It encodes CASRPDRGQPQHF.

The J gene is TRBJ2-1, the V gene TRBV6-5; D is unresolved. Between the trimmed V and J ends, which lost 0 bases and 0 bases, there was a span of 6 bases. Germline V gives CDR1 MNHEY, CDR2 SVGAGI. This CDR3 has 15 residues. The CDR3 protein is CASSYSASSYNEQFF. The CDR3 region has the DNA TGTGCCAGCAGTTACTCGGCTAGCTCCTACAATGAGCAGTTCTTC.

This clone came up a few times. V gene TRBV30 combines with J gene TRBJ2-5; 7 bases agree with TRBD2. Germline assignment: CDR1 GTSNPN and CDR2 SVGIG (reference sequence). The CDR3 is 14 amino acids. J gave up 6 bases and V 5 bases, and 12 bases lay outside the gene matches. CDR3 sequence: CAWAGEVLSQTQYF. CDR3 sequence (DNA): TGTGCCTGGGCGGGGGAGGTTCTATCGCAGACCCAGTACTTC.

The chain couples TRBV27 to TRBJ1-5; D is unclear. This CDR3 spans 12 amino acids. CDR1 is MNHEY and CDR2 is SMNVEV in the germline V gene (reference sequence). Trimming took 2 bases from V and 6 from J, leaving 5 bases between them. The CDR3 spells CASSLRGQPQHF. CDR3 in DNA: TGTGCCAGCAGTTTAAGAGGTCAGCCCCAGCATTTT.

Only a few counts were recorded for this clone. This chain links TRBV7-8 with TRBJ1-4; TRBD1 might be the D (6 bases). The CDR3 is 16 residues long. CDR1 and CDR2 (germline): SGHVS, FQNEAQ. The ends were cut back, 0 bases at V and 5 bases at J, with 13 bases in the middle. The CDR3 coding sequence is TGTGCCAGCAGCTTAGCCTACAGGGTATCCAATGAAAAACTGTTTTTT. Residues: CASSLAYRVSNEKLFF.

This chain joins TRBV19 and TRBJ1-1; D ambiguous. This CDR3 has 15 residues. V was clipped by 2 bases and J by 5 bases, with 15 bases between them. From germline, CDR1 is LNHDA and CDR2 SQIVND (reference sequence). The CDR3 region is CASSIIGQRGTEAFF. CDR3 DNA: TGTGCCAGTAGTATAATCGGTCAACGAGGGACTGAAGCTTTCTTT.

The rearrangement links TRBV28 to TRBJ2-7; 8 positions match TRBD1. Unmatched junction bases numbered 5, after V lost 2 bases and J lost 5 bases. Germline V gives CDR1 MDHEN, CDR2 SYDVKM. The CDR3 extends over 14 amino acids. CDR3 region: CASSLRDRTHEQYF. The CDR3 DNA is TGTGCCAGCAGTTTAAGGGACAGGACCCACGAGCAGTACTTC.

The V gene is TRBV27, the J gene TRBJ1-5; D is unclear. This CDR3 region has 12 residues. Germline V gives CDR1 MNHEY, CDR2 SMNVEV (reference sequence). V was pared by 7 bases and J by 6 bases, with 10 bases between. The CDR3, as DNA: TGTGCCAGCAAAACCCGGGGTCAGCCCCAGCATTTT. It translates to CASKTRGQPQHF.

This chain uses TRBV4-1 with TRBJ2-2; D not resolved. Trimming took off 1 base at V and 1 base at J, with 10 bases between the two ends. The germline CDR1 and CDR2 sequences are MGHRA and YSYEKL. The CDR3 is 16 residues long. CDR3 amino acids: CASSQVRSGNTGELFF. The CDR3 bases are TGCGCCAGCAGCCAAGTTCGTTCAGGGAACACCGGGGAGCTGTTTTTT.

By sample fraction, this clone is large. This chain uses TRBV5-4 with TRBJ2-7, with 8 bases that match TRBD2. CDR3 length: 13 residues. Germline assignment: CDR1 SGHNT and CDR2 YYREEE (reference sequence). The V and J ends lost 5 bases and 2 bases, in that order; junction bases with no gene match: 3. The CDR3 reads CASRFSGTYEQYF. For the CDR3, the DNA is TGTGCCAGCAGGTTTAGCGGGACCTACGAGCAGTACTTC.

The rearrangement joins TRBV5-6 to TRBJ1-5, with D perhaps matching TRBD1 (5 bases). The germline V and J ends were trimmed by 4 bases and 5 bases, with 16 bases remaining between them. CDR3 length: 15 amino acids. Germline-derived CDR1 and CDR2 are SGHDT and YYEEEE. CDR3 coding DNA: TGTGCCAGCAGCCTCACTGGGGGGGACTATCAGCCCCAGCATTTT. Amino acids: CASSLTGGDYQPQHF. Full variable domain (rest looked up from reference TRBV5-6 and TRBJ1-5): DAGVTQSPTHLIKTRGQQVTLRCSPKSGHDTVSWYQQALGQGPQFIFQYYEEEERQRGNFPDRFSGHQFPNYSSELNVNALLLGDSALYLCASSLTGGDYQPQHFGDGTRLSIL.

The V and J genes are TRBV30 and TRBJ1-3, with 11 bases that match TRBD1. The germline CDR1 and CDR2 sequences are GTSNPN and SVGIG (reference sequence). V lost 7 bases to trimming and J lost 3 bases; unmatched junction nucleotides: 17. CDR3 length equals 18 residues. The CDR3 DNA reads as TGTGCCTCCTCCCTGGGACAGGGGGACCCTTCGGGTGGAAACACCATATATTTT. Translated: CASSLGQGDPSGGNTIYF. Supplemented by reference TRBV30 and TRBJ1-3, the full variable domain reads SQTIHQWPATLVQPVGSPLSLECTVEGTSNPNLYWYRQAAGRGLQLLFYSVGIGQISSEVPQNLSASRPQDRQFILSSKKLLLSDSGFYLCASSLGQGDPSGGNTIYFGEGSWLTVV.

This clone is deemed large (0.1 to 1%). V and J are TRBV4-1 and TRBJ1-1; 7 bases are shared with TRBD1. CDR1 is MGHRA and CDR2 is YSYEKL in the germline V gene. With V trimmed by 1 base and J by 6 bases, 8 bases remained unmatched. This CDR3 has 15 amino acids. CDR3 in amino acids: CASSQGQGDTSEAFF. The CDR3, as DNA: TGCGCCAGCAGCCAAGGACAGGGAGACACTTCTGAAGCTTTCTTT.

The J gene is TRBJ2-5, the V gene TRBV19; the D is unclear. The germline V and J ends were trimmed by 3 bases and 3 bases, with 2 bases remaining between them. Germline V gives CDR1 LNHDA, CDR2 SQIVND (reference sequence). The CDR3 is 11 residues long. The CDR3 DNA follows: TGTGCCAGTAGTATCGAAGAGACCCAGTACTTC. It codes for CASSIEETQYF.

The V and J genes are TRBV5-4 and TRBJ1-1; D is ambiguous. CDR1 and CDR2 from the germline V gene are SGHNT and YYREEE (reference sequence). Trimming removed 0 bases at V and 3 bases at J, with 6 bases between. The CDR3 spans 13 residues. CDR3 region: CASSLDAYTEAFF. The CDR3 nucleotides read TGTGCCAGCAGCTTGGACGCCTACACTGAAGCTTTCTTT. Complete variable domain (other parts from reference TRBV5-4 and TRBJ1-1): ETGVTQSPTHLIKTRGQQVTLRCSSQSGHNTVSWYQQALGQGPQFIFQYYREEENGRGNFPPRFSGLQFPNYSSELNVNALELDDSALYLCASSLDAYTEAFFGQGTRLTVV.

This chain links TRBV5-6 with TRBJ1-5, with D perhaps matching TRBD1 (5 bases). CDR1 and CDR2 (germline): SGHDT, YYEEEE. Between the trimmed V and J ends, which lost 5 bases and 6 bases, there was a span of 12 bases. The CDR3 has 13 amino acids. This CDR3 is CASSRQGGQPQHF. CDR3 DNA sequence: TGTGCCAGCAGTCGGCAGGGCGGTCAGCCCCAGCATTTT.

This rearrangement joins TRBV5-6 to TRBJ2-1; D is undetermined. The germline V and J ends were trimmed by 4 bases and 4 bases, with 12 bases remaining between them. Germline V gives CDR1 SGHDT, CDR2 YYEEEE. This CDR3 spans 14 amino acids. The CDR3 DNA reads as TGTGCCAGCAGCCCACCCGGACGTTACAATGAGCAGTTCTTC. It is translated as CASSPPGRYNEQFF.

This clone was seen once. The chain combines TRBV13 with TRBJ1-2; D might be TRBD1 (6 bases). The CDR3 covers 16 residues. Looked up from germline, CDR1 is PRHDT and CDR2 is FYEKMQ (reference sequence). Trimming left V 4 bases short and J 2 bases short, with 17 bases between. This CDR3 reads CASSSRDRINNYGYTF. The CDR3 nucleotides are TGTGCCAGCAGCTCCCGAGACAGGATAAACAACTATGGCTACACCTTC.

This chain uses TRBV9 with TRBJ2-7; 11 bases align to TRBD2. V lost 3 bases, J lost 7 bases, and 12 bases stayed unmatched. The CDR3 is 16 residues long. Germline V CDR1 and CDR2: SGDLS, YYNGEE. The CDR3 spells CASSARASGLAGEQYF. The CDR3 DNA sequence: TGTGCCAGCAGCGCGAGAGCGAGTGGACTAGCGGGTGAGCAGTACTTC. The whole variable domain, remainder taken from reference TRBV9 and TRBJ2-7, is DSGVTQTPKHLITATGQRVTLRCSPRSGDLSVYWYQQSLDQGLQFLIQYYNGEERAKGNILERFSAQQFPDLHSELNLSSLELGDSALYFCASSARASGLAGEQYFGPGTRLTVT.

This chain connects TRBV5-6 to TRBJ2-7; D may be TRBD2 (6 bases). Germline values: CDR1 SGHDT, CDR2 YYEEEE. This CDR3 contains 15 residues. Trimming removed 1 base at V and 5 bases at J, with 16 bases between. The CDR3 region has the DNA TGTGCCAGCAGCTTGTCGGGGGTAAGACTACACGAGCAGTACTTC. This translates into CASSLSGVRLHEQYF.